The T cell receptor (beta chain) described here comes from a study of shared clonotypes between healthy human individuals. CDR3 length: 11 residues. V lost 7 bases and J lost 0, with 3 bases in between. Germline-derived CDR1 and CDR2 are MNHNS and SASEGT. Notes on this clone: Antigen unknown.

This table comes from immunoSEQ multiplex PCR, and its TCRdb copy is limited to in-frame clones, with some not included. The table shows roughly 1.5 million clones, with around 98% occurring only once. Study-wide results and limits: Compared with memory subsets, naive subsets generally had larger estimated richness.

The sequence came from a man aged 30 to 39 in good health. Material for sequencing was naive CD4+ T cells sorted from blood. Indicated subset: CD45RA+ positively selected. The chain couples TRBV6-1 to TRBJ1-2; D call uncertain. The CDR3 coding sequence is TGTGCCAGCACTGCTAACTATGGCTACACCTTC. Its protein is CASTANYGYTF.